Following are 18 T cell receptor gamma chains from one sample sequenced in a study of γδ T cells in repeated Plasmodium falciparum infection. Bulk repertoires came from Vgamma9/Vdelta2+ or Vdelta2-negative gammadelta T cells flow-sorted from PBMC. TCRdb reanalyzed the multiplex PCR reads using CATT. The repertoire holds some 32,000 gamma-chain clones, with under 1.5% as singletons. Sequenced material: gamma-delta T cells from blood. These receptors were obtained from a pool of human donors (malaria-infected and uninfected, not separated).

About this clone: The mismatch at residue 8 between this DNA's translation and the TCRdb protein of a much larger clone likely reflects a read error; the protein shown is translated from the DNA. This rearrangement joins TRGV4 to TRGJ1 or TRGJ2. As TCRdb names no J gene, one was assigned here on the basis of a DNA match to germline. Per germline, CDR1 EGSTGY and CDR2 YDSYTSSV. The CDR3 totals 18 residues. V trimming: 1 base; J trimming: 12 bases; junction bases outside the gene matches: 27. The CDR3 DNA follows: TGTGCCACCTGGGATGGCTCGGGCTGCGTGGGATTGAATTGTGTGAAACTCTTT. Its protein product is CATWDGSGCVGLNCVKLF.

Concerning this clone itself: The TCRdb protein comes from a much larger clone and disagrees with this DNA's translation at residue 9, likely due to a read error; the protein given here is derived from the DNA. This chain joins TRGV9 and TRGJ1 or TRGJ2. TCRdb does not report a J gene; here it was assigned by matching the DNA to germline references. CDR3 size: 13 residues. With 3 bases clipped from V and 9 bases from J, the junction kept 11 bases outside the gene matches. From germline, CDR1 is GITISATS and CDR2 ISYDGTV (reference sequence). CDR3 coding DNA: TGTGCCTTGTGGGAGCCTATCGGGAGTAAGAAACTCTTT. This translates into CALWEPIGSKKLF.

The genes are TRGV9 and TRGJP. The J gene was not available in TCRdb and was assigned here by matching the DNA to germline segments. The CDR3 contains 13 residues. The junction had 12 bases not matched to a gene; V was cut back by 7 bases and J by 18 bases. Germline V gene lookup returns CDR1 GITISATS and CDR2 ISYDGTV (reference sequence). The CDR3 DNA follows: TGTGCCTTGTGCAAGAGTTGGGCAAAAATCAAGGTATTT. It specifies CALCKSWAKIKVF.

In this sample, this clone turned up many times. Only one base separates this from a far larger clonotype, so it likely reflects a read error. The identical CDR3 is also encoded by other nucleotide sequences in the sample. The chain combines TRGV9 with TRGJP. The J gene is absent in TCRdb and was assigned here via DNA matching to germline. The CDR3 is 15 residues long. Looked up from germline, CDR1 is GITISATS and CDR2 is ISYDGTV (reference sequence). CDR3 residues: CALWTEELGKKIKVF. DNA for the CDR3: TGTGCCCTGTGGACAGAAGAGTTGGGCAAAAAAATCAAGGTATTT.

With respect to this clone: The likely explanation is a read error, given a far larger clone one base away. This CDR3 is also generated by other DNA sequences in the sample. The chain couples TRGV9 to TRGJP. TCRdb is silent on the J gene; assignment here came from matching the DNA to germline. This CDR3 has 16 residues. In germline, CDR1 is GITISATS, CDR2 ISYDGTV (reference sequence). In nucleotides, the CDR3 is TGTGCCTTGTGGGATCAACAAGAGTTAGGCAAAAAAATCAAGGTATTT. This codes for CALWDQQELGKKIKVF.

This clone has a count of ten or more. The J gene is TRGJ1 or TRGJ2, the V gene TRGV2. Germline CDR1 is EGSNGY and CDR2 is YDSYNSKV. With 0 bases clipped from V and 3 bases from J, the junction kept 5 bases outside the gene matches. This CDR3 has 14 amino acids. CDR3 region: CATWDGLGYYKKLF. The DNA for the CDR3 is TGTGCCACCTGGGACGGGCTCGGTTATTATAAGAAACTCTTT.

There are many counts of this clone. TCRdb pairs this DNA with a much larger clone's protein that differs at residue 4, likely a read error; the protein shown was translated from the DNA. The rearrangement joins TRGV9 to TRGJP. Here the J gene was assigned by germline matching of the DNA, as TCRdb has none. Germline V gives CDR1 GITISATS, CDR2 ISYDGTV (reference sequence). The CDR3 totals 15 residues. The CDR3 is CALREVRPGKKIKVF. The CDR3, as DNA: TGTGCCTTGCGGGAGGTGCGTCCGGGCAAAAAAATCAAGGTATTT.

In its sample, this clone was seen a few times. This likely traces to a read error, being one base from a far larger clone. This sample also contains other DNA sequences that code for the same CDR3. The J gene is TRGJ1 or TRGJ2, the V gene TRGV9. TCRdb offers no J gene call, so here the DNA was matched to germline to obtain one. The CDR3 is 13 residues long. Germline loops: CDR1 GITISATS, CDR2 ISYDGTV (reference sequence). CDR3 nucleotides: TGTGCCTTGTGGGCCGAAAATTATTACAAGAAACTCTTT. Protein sequence: CALWAENYYKKLF.

Only a few counts were recorded for this clone. The protein that TCRdb holds for this DNA derives from a much larger clone and differs from the translated DNA at residue 3, which likely indicates a read error; the protein shown here is translated from the DNA. The chain is built from TRGV9 and TRGJ1 or TRGJ2. TCRdb is silent on the J gene; assignment here came from matching the DNA to germline. CDR1 is GITISATS and CDR2 is ISYDGTV in the germline V gene (reference sequence). This CDR3 region has 18 residues. The CDR3 DNA reads TGTGCCATGTGGGAGGTATCCCAAGGGCTATCGAATTATTATAAGAAACTCTTT. Amino acid sequence: CAMWEVSQGLSNYYKKLF.

This clone is labeled medium-sized. Other DNA sequences in the same sample also yield this CDR3. The V gene is TRGV3, the J gene TRGJ1 or TRGJ2. From germline, CDR1 is VTNTFY and CDR2 YDVSTARD (reference sequence). Germline trimming cut 0 bases from V and 6 bases from J; bases unmatched to any gene: 5. There are 13 residues in the CDR3. In DNA form, the CDR3 reads TGTGCCACCTGGGACAGGCGCGTTTATAAGAAACTCTTT. Its translation is CATWDRRVYKKLF.

This clone was seen at least ten times. TCRdb's protein for this DNA is that of a much larger clone and differs from the translation at residue 7, likely a read error; the protein shown is the DNA translation. The J gene is TRGJ1 or TRGJ2, the V gene TRGV8. Germline lookup yields CDR1 VENAVY and CDR2 YDSYNSRV. Losses at the gene ends were 1 base for V and 6 bases for J; bases not matched to a gene: 3. CDR3 length: 12 amino acids. The CDR3 nucleotides are TGTGCCACCTGGGATAGCACTTATAAGAAACTCTTT. This sequence encodes CATWDSTYKKLF.

This clone showed up many times. With a far larger clone one base away, a read error is the likely cause. The sample contains more than one DNA sequence encoding this CDR3. The genes are TRGV9 and TRGJP. The J gene, absent from TCRdb, was called here by matching the DNA to germline. CDR1 is GITISATS, CDR2 ISYDGTV, per germline (reference sequence). Germline trimming cut 4 bases from V and 11 bases from J; bases unmatched to any gene: 11. This CDR3 is 16 amino acids long. CDR3 region: CALWEGRELGKKIKVF. DNA of the CDR3: TGTGCCTTGTGGGAAGGCCGGGAGCTGGGCAAAAAAATCAAGGTATTT.

By share, this clone counts as medium-sized (0.01 to 0.1%). The chain carries TRGV2 and TRGJ1 or TRGJ2. Germline CDR1 reads EGSNGY; CDR2 reads YDSYNSKV. The J segment lost 1 base and the V segment lost 3 bases, leaving 3 bases of the junction unmatched. CDR3 length: 13 residues. The CDR3 loop reads CATWDRNYYKKLF. The CDR3 region has the DNA TGTGCCACCTGGGACCGAAATTATTATAAGAAACTCTTT.

This clone has a handful of counts. Given a far larger clone just one base away, this is likely a sequencing read error. This CDR3 is also generated by other DNA sequences in the sample. This chain joins TRGV9 and TRGJP. No J gene is reported in TCRdb; it was inferred here by comparing the DNA with germline. The CDR3 spans 20 residues. Germline assignment: CDR1 GITISATS and CDR2 ISYDGTV (reference sequence). DNA for the CDR3: TGTGCCCTGTGGGAGGTGGACCCCGGTCCACAAGAGTTGGGCAAAAAAATCAAGGTATTT. This translates into CALWEVDPGPQELGKKIKVF.

At least ten counts were recorded for this clone. The amino acid sequence in TCRdb belongs to a much larger clone and departs from this DNA's translation at residue 12, likely a sequencing read error; the sequence shown is translated from the DNA. The chain employs TRGV9 and TRGJP1. TCRdb carries no J gene annotation; the J gene was assigned here by matching the DNA with germline. From germline, CDR1 is GITISATS and CDR2 ISYDGTV (reference sequence). This CDR3 is built from 15 residues. The CDR3 region has the DNA TGTGCCTTGTGGGAGGTTAATACCACTGGTTGGTCCAAGATATTT. Translation gives CALWEVNTTGWSKIF.

This clone has ten or more counts. This DNA's translation differs at residue 3 from TCRdb's protein, which comes from a much larger clone; a read error is likely, and the protein shown is translated from the DNA. The chain links TRGV9 to TRGJP. This CDR3 is 16 amino acids long. From germline, CDR1 is GITISATS and CDR2 ISYDGTV (reference sequence). The CDR3 is CAMWEVNSVGKKIKVF. The CDR3 DNA reads TGTGCCATGTGGGAGGTGAATTCGGTGGGCAAAAAAATCAAGGTATTT.

A note on this clone: For this DNA, TCRdb reports the protein of a much larger clone, which diverges at residue 9, most likely from a read error; the protein presented here is translated directly from the DNA. This rearrangement joins TRGV4 to TRGJ1 or TRGJ2. Matching the DNA to germline supplied the J gene, which TCRdb does not give. This CDR3 region has 12 residues. Germline V gene sequence: CDR1 EGSTGY, CDR2 YDSYTSSV. Here the CDR3 reads CATWGRDYEKLF. CDR3 sequence (DNA): TGTGCCACCTGGGGGAGAGATTATGAGAAACTCTTT.

This clone was seen only a few times. A read error likely explains why the TCRdb protein, taken from a much larger clone, differs from this DNA's translation at residue 10; the protein shown is translated from the DNA. The V and J genes are TRGV5 and TRGJ1 or TRGJ2. Here the J gene came from matching the DNA to germline, since TCRdb omits it. After removal of 3 bases from V and 5 bases from J, the junction contained 13 bases not matched to a gene. Germline CDR1 VINAFY, CDR2 YDVSNSKD. The CDR3 totals 15 residues. CDR3 amino acids: CATWDFEVGHYKKLF. CDR3 bases: TGTGCCACCTGGGACTTCGAGGTTGGACATTATAAGAAACTCTTT.